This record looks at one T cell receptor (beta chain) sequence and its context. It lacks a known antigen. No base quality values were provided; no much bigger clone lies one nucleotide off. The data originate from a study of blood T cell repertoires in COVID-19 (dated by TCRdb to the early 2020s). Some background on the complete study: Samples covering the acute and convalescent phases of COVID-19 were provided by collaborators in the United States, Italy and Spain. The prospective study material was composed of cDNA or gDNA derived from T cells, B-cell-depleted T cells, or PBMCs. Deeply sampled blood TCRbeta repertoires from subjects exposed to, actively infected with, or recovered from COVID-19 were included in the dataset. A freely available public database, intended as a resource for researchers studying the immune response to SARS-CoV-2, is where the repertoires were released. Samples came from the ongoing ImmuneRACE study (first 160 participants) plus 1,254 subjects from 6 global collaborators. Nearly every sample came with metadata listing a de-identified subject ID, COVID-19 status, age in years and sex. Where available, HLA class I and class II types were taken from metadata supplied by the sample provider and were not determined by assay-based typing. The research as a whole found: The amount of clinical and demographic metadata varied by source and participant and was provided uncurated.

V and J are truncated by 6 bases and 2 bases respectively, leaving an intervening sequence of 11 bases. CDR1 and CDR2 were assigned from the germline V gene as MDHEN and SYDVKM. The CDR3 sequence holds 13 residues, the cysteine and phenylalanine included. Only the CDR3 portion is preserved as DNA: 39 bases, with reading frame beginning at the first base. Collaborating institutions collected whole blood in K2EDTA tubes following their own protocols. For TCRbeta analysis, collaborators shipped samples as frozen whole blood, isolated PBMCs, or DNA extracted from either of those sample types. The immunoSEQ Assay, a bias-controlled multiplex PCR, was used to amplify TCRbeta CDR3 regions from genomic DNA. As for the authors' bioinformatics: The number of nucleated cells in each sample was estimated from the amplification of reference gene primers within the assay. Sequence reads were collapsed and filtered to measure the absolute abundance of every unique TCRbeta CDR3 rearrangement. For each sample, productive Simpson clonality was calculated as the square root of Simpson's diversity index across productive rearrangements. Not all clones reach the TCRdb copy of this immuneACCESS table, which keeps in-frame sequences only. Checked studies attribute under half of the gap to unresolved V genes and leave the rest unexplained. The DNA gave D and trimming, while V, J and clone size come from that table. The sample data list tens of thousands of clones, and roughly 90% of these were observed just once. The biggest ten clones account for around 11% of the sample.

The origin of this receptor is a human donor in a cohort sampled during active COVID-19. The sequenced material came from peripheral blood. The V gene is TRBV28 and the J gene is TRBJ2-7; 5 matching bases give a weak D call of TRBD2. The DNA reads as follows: TGTGCCAGCAGACCAGCCGGGACCTACGAGCAGTACTTC. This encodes CASRPAGTYEQYF.